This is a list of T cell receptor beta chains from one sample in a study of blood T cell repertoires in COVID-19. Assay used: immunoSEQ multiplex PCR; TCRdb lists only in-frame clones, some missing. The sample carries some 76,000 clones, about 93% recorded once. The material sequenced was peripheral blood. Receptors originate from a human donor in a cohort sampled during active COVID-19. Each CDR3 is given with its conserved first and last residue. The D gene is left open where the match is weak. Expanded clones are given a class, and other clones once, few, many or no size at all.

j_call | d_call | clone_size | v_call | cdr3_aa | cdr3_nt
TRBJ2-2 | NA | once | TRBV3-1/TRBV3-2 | CASSPLAAAVAGELFF | TGTGCCAGCAGCCCCCTTGCGGCAGCGGTGGCCGGGGAGCTGTTTTTT
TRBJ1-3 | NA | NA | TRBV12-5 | CASGLGRRGNTIYF | TGTGCTAGTGGTTTGGGACGGCGGGGAAACACCATATATTTT
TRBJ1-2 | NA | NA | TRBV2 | CATKQGYYGYTF | TGTGCCACAAAACAGGGATACTATGGCTACACCTTC
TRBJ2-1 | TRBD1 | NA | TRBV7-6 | CASSGGTGNEQFF | TGTGCCAGCAGCGGAGGGACAGGGAATGAGCAGTTCTTC
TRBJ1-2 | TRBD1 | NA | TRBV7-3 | CASSPTGPKDGYTF | TGTGCCAGCAGCCCGACAGGGCCAAAGGATGGCTACACCTTC
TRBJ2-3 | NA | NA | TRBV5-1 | CASSLRREDTQYF | TGCGCCAGCAGCTTACGTCGAGAGGATACGCAGTATTTT
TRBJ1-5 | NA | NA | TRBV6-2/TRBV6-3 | CASSYFGEGQPQHF | TGTGCCAGCAGTTATTTCGGGGAAGGTCAGCCCCAGCATTTT
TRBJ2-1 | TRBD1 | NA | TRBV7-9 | CASSTPGTGYHEQFF | TGTGCCAGCAGCACCCCCGGGACAGGGTACCACGAGCAGTTCTTC
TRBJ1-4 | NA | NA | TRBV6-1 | CASSETRTNEKLFF | TGTGCCAGCAGTGAAACCAGAACTAATGAAAAACTGTTTTTT
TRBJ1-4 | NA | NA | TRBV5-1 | CASSQVQGTATNEKLFF | TGCGCCAGCAGCCAGGTCCAGGGGACGGCAACTAATGAAAAACTGTTTTTT
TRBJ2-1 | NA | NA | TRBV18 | CASSPPDTNEQFF | TGTGCCAGCTCACCACCCGACACCAATGAGCAGTTCTTC
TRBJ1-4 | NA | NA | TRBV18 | CASSEGGREKLFF | TGTGCCAGCTCAGAGGGAGGTCGGGAAAAACTGTTTTTT
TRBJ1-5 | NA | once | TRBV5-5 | CASSLDTQYNQPQHF | TGTGCCAGCAGCTTGGATACCCAGTATAATCAGCCCCAGCATTTT
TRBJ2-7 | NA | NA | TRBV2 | CASRDFTPYEQYF | TGTGCCAGCCGGGACTTTACACCCTACGAGCAGTACTTC
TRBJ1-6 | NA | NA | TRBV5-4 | CASSLGEGWNSPLHF | TGTGCCAGCAGCTTGGGGGAGGGGTGGAATTCACCCCTCCACTTT
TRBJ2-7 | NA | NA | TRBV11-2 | CASRRGAGGTYEQYF | TGTGCCAGCAGGCGAGGGGCAGGGGGGACCTACGAGCAGTACTTC
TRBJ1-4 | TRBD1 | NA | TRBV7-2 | CASSLLGQANEKLFF | TGTGCCAGCAGCTTACTGGGACAGGCTAATGAAAAACTGTTTTTT
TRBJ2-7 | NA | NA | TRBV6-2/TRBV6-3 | CASSSPLTPTGPYEQYF | TGTGCCAGCAGTTCCCCACTAACTCCGACAGGACCCTACGAGCAGTACTTC
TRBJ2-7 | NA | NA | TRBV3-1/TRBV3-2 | CAISRVWGCEQYF | TGTGCCATTAGCCGGGTGTGGGGCTGCGAGCAGTACTTC
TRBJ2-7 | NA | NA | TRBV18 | CASSPSSYEQYF | TGTGCCAGCTCACCGTCCAGCTACGAGCAGTACTTC
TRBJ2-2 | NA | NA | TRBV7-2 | CASSFVPYTGELFF | TGTGCCAGCAGCTTCGTCCCCTACACCGGGGAGCTGTTTTTT
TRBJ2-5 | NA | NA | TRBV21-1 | CASSKPTPRDRGRETQYF | TGTGCCAGCAGCAAGCCAACCCCCCGGGACAGGGGGAGAGAGACCCAGTACTTC
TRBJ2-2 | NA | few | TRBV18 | CASSPSDRNTGELFF | TGTGCCAGCTCACCATCGGACAGGAACACCGGGGAGCTGTTTTTT
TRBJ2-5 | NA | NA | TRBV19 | CASSIVPPGETQYF | TGTGCCAGTAGTATAGTCCCCCCGGGAGAGACCCAGTACTTC
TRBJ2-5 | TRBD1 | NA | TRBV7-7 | CASSKGQGSWETQYF | TGTGCCAGCAGCAAGGGACAGGGGAGCTGGGAGACCCAGTACTTC
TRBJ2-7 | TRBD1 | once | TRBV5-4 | CASSRQGQGYEQYF | TGTGCCAGCAGTCGACAGGGGCAAGGCTACGAGCAGTACTTC
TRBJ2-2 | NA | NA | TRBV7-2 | CASTPRGRNTGELFF | TGTGCCAGCACCCCGAGAGGGCGGAACACCGGGGAGCTGTTTTTT
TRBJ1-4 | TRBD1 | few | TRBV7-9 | CASSSMGQSNEKLFF | TGTGCCAGCAGCTCCATGGGACAGAGTAATGAAAAACTGTTTTTT
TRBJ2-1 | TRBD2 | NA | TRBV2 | CASKTSGGEQFF | TGTGCCAGCAAGACTAGCGGGGGTGAGCAGTTCTTC
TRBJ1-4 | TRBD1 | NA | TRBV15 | CATSRAQGAREKLFF | TGTGCCACCAGCAGGGCTCAGGGGGCGCGGGAAAAACTGTTTTTT
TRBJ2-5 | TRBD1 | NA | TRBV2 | CASSRDRSEETQYF | TGTGCCAGCAGTAGGGACAGGTCGGAAGAGACCCAGTACTTC
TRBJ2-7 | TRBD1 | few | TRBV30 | CAYNGTGNGPYEQYF | TGTGCCTATAACGGGACAGGGAACGGCCCCTACGAGCAGTACTTC
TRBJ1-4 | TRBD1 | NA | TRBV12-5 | CASGRWTGGPNEKLFF | TGTGCTAGTGGTCGATGGACAGGGGGGCCCAATGAAAAACTGTTTTTT
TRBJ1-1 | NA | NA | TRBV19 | CACLGLYGSHTEAFF | TGTGCCTGCCTAGGTCTTTATGGCAGCCACACTGAAGCTTTCTTT
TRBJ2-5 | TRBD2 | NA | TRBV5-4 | CASSLQTSGVETQYF | TGTGCCAGCAGCTTGCAGACTAGCGGTGTCGAGACCCAGTACTTC
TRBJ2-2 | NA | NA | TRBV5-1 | CASSLDGAPDTGELFF | TGCGCCAGCAGCTTGGATGGAGCTCCCGACACCGGGGAGCTGTTTTTT
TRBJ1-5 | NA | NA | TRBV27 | CASSPRSPDQPQHF | TGTGCCAGCAGTCCCCGCAGTCCCGATCAGCCCCAGCATTTT
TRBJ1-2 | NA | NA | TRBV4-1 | CASSQEGRGNYGYTF | TGCGCCAGCAGCCAAGAGGGGAGGGGTAACTATGGCTACACCTTC
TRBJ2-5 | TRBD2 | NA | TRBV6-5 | CASSTAGQGGETQYF | TGTGCCAGCAGTACGGCAGGCCAGGGAGGGGAGACCCAGTACTTC
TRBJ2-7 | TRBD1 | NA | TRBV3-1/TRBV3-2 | CASSQDFAGQGTSYEQYF | TGTGCCAGCAGCCAAGATTTCGCCGGACAGGGGACCTCCTACGAGCAGTACTTC
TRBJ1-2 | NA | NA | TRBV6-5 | CASSKYEQEVYGYTF | TGTGCCAGCAGTAAATACGAACAGGAAGTCTATGGCTACACCTTC
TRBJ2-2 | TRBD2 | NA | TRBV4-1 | CASSQPGLAGAGELFF | TGCGCCAGCAGCCAACCGGGACTAGCGGGTGCCGGGGAGCTGTTTTTT
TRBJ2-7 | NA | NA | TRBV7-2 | CASSLAYSYEQYF | TGTGCCAGCAGCTTAGCGTATTCCTACGAGCAGTACTTC
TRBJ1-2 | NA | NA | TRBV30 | CAWQGNYGYTF | TGTGCCTGGCAGGGAAACTATGGCTACACCTTC
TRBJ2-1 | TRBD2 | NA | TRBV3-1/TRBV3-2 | CASSQDTRGSSGPSYNEQFF | TGTGCCAGCAGCCAAGATACCCGGGGGTCTAGCGGACCCTCCTACAATGAGCAGTTCTTC
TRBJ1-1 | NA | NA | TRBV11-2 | CASSSNRVAEAFF | TGTGCCAGCAGCTCCAACAGGGTGGCTGAAGCTTTCTTT
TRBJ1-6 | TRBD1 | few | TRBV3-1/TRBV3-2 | CASSHGTGGGNSPLHF | TGTGCCAGCAGCCACGGAACAGGGGGGGGTAATTCACCCCTCCACTTT
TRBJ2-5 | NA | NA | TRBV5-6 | CASSLEGGEETQYF | TGTGCCAGCAGCTTGGAAGGGGGGGAAGAGACCCAGTACTTC
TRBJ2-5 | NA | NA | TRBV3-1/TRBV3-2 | CASSHVQPGETQYF | TGTGCCAGCAGCCACGTACAACCGGGGGAGACCCAGTACTTC
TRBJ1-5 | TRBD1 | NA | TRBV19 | CASSDLQGEQPQHF | TGTGCCAGTAGCGACCTCCAGGGGGAACAGCCCCAGCATTTT
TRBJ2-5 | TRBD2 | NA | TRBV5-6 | CASSTPGMSGGQETQYF | TGTGCCAGCAGCACACCGGGGATGTCGGGGGGGCAAGAGACCCAGTACTTC
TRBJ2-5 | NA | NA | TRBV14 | CASSQDAYQETQYF | TGTGCCAGCAGCCAAGATGCGTACCAAGAGACCCAGTACTTC
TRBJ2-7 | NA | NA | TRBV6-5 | CASSYSTASYEQYF | TGTGCCAGCAGTTACTCGACAGCCTCCTACGAGCAGTACTTC
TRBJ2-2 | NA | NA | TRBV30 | CAWSVQGPANTGELFF | TGTGCCTGGAGTGTACAGGGACCCGCGAACACCGGGGAGCTGTTTTTT
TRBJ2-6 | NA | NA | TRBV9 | CASSVVTGANVLTF | TGTGCCAGCAGCGTAGTCACTGGGGCCAACGTCCTGACTTTC
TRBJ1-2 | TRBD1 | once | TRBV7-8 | CASSLGGAGGYGYTF | TGTGCCAGCAGCTTAGGAGGGGCAGGGGGATATGGCTACACCTTC
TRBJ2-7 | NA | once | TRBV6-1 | CASSEGYSFYYEQYF | TGTGCCAGCAGTGAAGGGTACAGTTTTTACTACGAGCAGTACTTC
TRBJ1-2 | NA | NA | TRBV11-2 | CASSLGQKKSPHGYTF | TGTGCCAGCAGCTTAGGACAGAAAAAATCCCCCCATGGCTACACCTTC
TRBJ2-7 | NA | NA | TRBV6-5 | CASSYSSGDEQYF | TGTGCCAGCAGTTACTCTTCAGGGGATGAGCAGTACTTC
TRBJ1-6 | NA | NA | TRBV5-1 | CASSLRDTGFSPLHF | TGCGCCAGCAGCTTACGGGACACAGGTTTTTCACCCCTCCACTTT